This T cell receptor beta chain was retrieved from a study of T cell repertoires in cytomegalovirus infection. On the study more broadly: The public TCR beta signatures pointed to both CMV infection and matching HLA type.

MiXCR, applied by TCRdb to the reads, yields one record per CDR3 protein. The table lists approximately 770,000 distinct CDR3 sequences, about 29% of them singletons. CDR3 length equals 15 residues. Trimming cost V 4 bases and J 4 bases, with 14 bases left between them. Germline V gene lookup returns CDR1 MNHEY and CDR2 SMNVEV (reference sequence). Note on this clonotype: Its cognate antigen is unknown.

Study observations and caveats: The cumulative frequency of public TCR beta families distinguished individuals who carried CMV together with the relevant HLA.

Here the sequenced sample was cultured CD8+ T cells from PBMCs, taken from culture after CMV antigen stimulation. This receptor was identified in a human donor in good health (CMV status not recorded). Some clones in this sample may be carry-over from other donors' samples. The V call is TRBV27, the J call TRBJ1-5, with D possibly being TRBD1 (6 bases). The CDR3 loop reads CASSSWAGTNQPQHF. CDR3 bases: TGTGCCAGCAGTTCGTGGGCAGGGACAAATCAGCCCCAGCATTTT.